These 26 T cell receptor beta chains came from one sample sequenced in a study of beta chain features in type 1 diabetes. What was sequenced were expressed TCRB transcripts, since all of the isolated RNA had been reverse transcribed. Some clones are missing from TCRdb's copy, which holds only in-frame ones; the method was immunoSEQ multiplex PCR. The profile covers 150,000 to 190,000 clones, with approximately 8.1% appearing a single time and 0.55% to 0.65% taken by the ten largest. The sequencing input was central memory CD4+ T cells from blood. These receptors all stem from a man aged 18-30 years in good health.

This clone turned up a few times. The CDR3 loop is CASSRLWGGTDTQYF. DNA for the CDR3: TGTGCCAGCAGTCGCCTCTGGGGAGGCACAGATACGCAGTATTTT. The V call is TRBV27, the J call TRBJ2-3, with a possible D match to TRBD2 (5 bases). Trimming left V 5 bases short and J 1 base short, with 13 bases between. This CDR3 has 15 residues. CDR1 and CDR2 from the germline V gene are MNHEY and SMNVEV (reference sequence).

The chain recombines TRBV6-6 with TRBJ1-1; D not resolved. The germline gives CDR1 MNHNY, CDR2 SVGAGI (reference sequence). With 6 bases removed from V and 5 bases from J, the gap between germline ends came to 10 bases. CDR3 length: 12 amino acids. The DNA for the CDR3 is TGTGCCAGCAGCCCGGGGATGACTGAAGCTTTCTTT. It codes for CASSPGMTEAFF.

This clone came up many times. The rearrangement joins TRBV4-3 to TRBJ2-3; 9 bases map to TRBD2. Germline V gene lookup returns CDR1 LGHNA and CDR2 YSLEER. The CDR3 totals 15 residues. The J segment lost 1 base and the V segment lost 5 bases, leaving 4 bases of the junction unmatched. CDR3 DNA sequence: TGCGCCAGCAGCTCCCGGACTAGCGGCACAGATACGCAGTATTTT. Its protein product is CASSSRTSGTDTQYF.

The CDR3 reads CASSPSVRAGELFF. Written as DNA, the CDR3 is TGTGCCAGCAGTCCTAGCGTGCGGGCCGGGGAGCTGTTTTTT. The chain joins TRBV28 to TRBJ2-2; tentative D call: TRBD2 (6 bases). The germline V gene has CDR1 MDHEN and CDR2 SYDVKM. This CDR3 contains 14 residues. Trimming removed 5 bases from V and 6 bases from J, with 13 bases in between.

This rearrangement joins TRBV20-1 to TRBJ2-5, with D uncertain. The CDR3 is made up of 11 amino acids. Trimming cost V 0 bases and J 6 bases, with 5 bases left between them. Germline V gives CDR1 DFQATT, CDR2 SNEGSKA (reference sequence). CDR3 in DNA: TGCAGTGCTAGAGAGGGCCAGACCCAGTACTTC. The encoded protein is CSAREGQTQYF.

V gene TRBV5-1 combines with J gene TRBJ1-2; 7 bases agree with TRBD1. Trimming took 3 bases from V and 6 from J; bases not matched to a gene: 8. The CDR3 is made up of 14 amino acids. Germline CDR1 SGHRS, CDR2 YFSETQ. CDR3 loop: CASSSIRDSNGYTF. The CDR3 nucleotides are TGCGCCAGCAGCTCTATCCGGGACAGCAATGGCTACACCTTC.

The chain recombines TRBV4-3 with TRBJ2-5; D is perhaps TRBD1 (7 bases). The DNA end is a closer match to TRBJ2-7, so the J assignment may be wrong. The CDR3 is made up of 15 amino acids. Per germline, CDR1 LGHNA and CDR2 YSLEER. The CDR3 nucleotides read TGCGCCAGCAGCCACACAGGGGCGGAGGGCTACGAGCAGTACTTC. Protein: CASSHTGAEGYEQYF.

This chain joins TRBV2 and TRBJ2-1, with 7 positions matching TRBD2. Trimming took 9 bases from V and 6 from J; bases not matched to a gene: 11. Germline V gene data show CDR1 as SNHLY and CDR2 as FYNNEI. CDR3 length: 14 residues. The CDR3 DNA is TGTGCCAGTTCTCGGAGGGAGGGATCCAATGAGCAGTTCTTC. Amino acid sequence: CASSRREGSNEQFF.

This clone was counted many times. CDR3 sequence reads: CASSLESRGLFNEQFF. CDR3 DNA: TGCGCCAGCAGCTTGGAGTCCAGGGGGCTATTCAATGAGCAGTTCTTC. The chain couples TRBV5-1 to TRBJ2-1; 8 nucleotides match TRBD1. Losses at the gene ends were 0 bases for V and 6 bases for J; bases not matched to a gene: 8. The CDR3 length is 16 residues. Germline V gene data show CDR1 as SGHRS and CDR2 as YFSETQ.

This clone was detected only a few times. The chain couples TRBV30 to TRBJ2-7, with 7 bases aligning to TRBD2. V lost 2 bases to trimming and J lost 11 bases; unmatched junction nucleotides: 12. The germline V gene encodes CDR1 GTSNPN and CDR2 SVGIG (reference sequence). This CDR3 has 13 residues. The CDR3 spells CAWSTPGGDYEYF. The CDR3 nucleotides read TGTGCCTGGAGTACGCCTGGCGGGGACTATGAGTACTTC.

The chain joins TRBV7-3 to TRBJ1-2, with TRBD1 identical over 8 bases. Germline V CDR1 and CDR2: SGHTA, FQGTGA. CDR3 length equals 15 residues. With 5 bases clipped from V and 6 bases from J, the junction kept 11 bases outside the gene matches. The CDR3: CASSPRTGLGDGYTF. CDR3 DNA: TGTGCCAGCAGCCCTCGGACAGGGTTAGGGGATGGCTACACCTTC.

The chain recombines TRBV12-5 with TRBJ2-1; D is ambiguous. CDR1 and CDR2 (germline): LGHNT, FRNRAP. Trimming left V 6 bases short and J 5 bases short, with 8 bases between. The CDR3 has 12 residues. CDR3 bases: TGTGCTAGTGGCCTTTTTGACAATGAGCAGTTCTTC. It translates to CASGLFDNEQFF.

This clone was detected ten times or more. The chain links TRBV2 to TRBJ1-2, with TRBD1 as a possible D gene (5 bases). Trimming took 2 bases from V and 8 from J, leaving 9 bases between them. CDR3 length: 12 residues. Germline lookup yields CDR1 SNHLY and CDR2 FYNNEI. The CDR3: CASSEQGGGYTF. CDR3 sequence (DNA): TGTGCCAGCAGTGAACAGGGAGGGGGCTACACCTTC.

This clone appeared a few times. The V call is TRBV7-9, the J call TRBJ2-7, with TRBD2 matching 8 bases. The germline V gene encodes CDR1 SEHNR and CDR2 FQNEAQ (reference sequence). This CDR3 region has 15 residues. The ends lost 1 base at V and 6 bases at J; junction bases unmatched: 8. This CDR3 is CASSLDAPGGSEQYF. The CDR3 nucleotides are TGTGCCAGCAGCTTAGACGCCCCGGGAGGGAGCGAGCAGTACTTC.

The V call is TRBV28, the J call TRBJ2-3, with 11 bases matching TRBD2. CDR3 length: 22 amino acids. The V segment lost 11 bases and the J segment 2 bases; nucleotides outside the gene matches: 30. Looked up from germline, CDR1 is MDHEN and CDR2 is SYDVKM. CDR3 sequence reads: CASFRERIFRASGRKLTDTQYF. DNA of the CDR3: TGTGCCTCGTTTCGAGAACGAATCTTTAGAGCTAGCGGGAGGAAACTCACAGATACGCAGTATTTT.

The chain employs TRBV7-9 and TRBJ1-2; TRBD1 aligns across 7 bases. Per the germline V gene, CDR1 is SEHNR and CDR2 is FQNEAQ (reference sequence). After removal of 1 base from V and 4 bases from J, the junction contained 6 bases not matched to a gene. The CDR3 extends over 15 amino acids. The chain's CDR3 is CASSLDLRDSYGYTF. The DNA for the CDR3 is TGTGCCAGCAGCTTAGACCTCCGGGACAGCTATGGCTACACCTTC.

On this clone itself: The junction differs from germline at one of its ends, possibly a read error. CDR3 DNA: TGTGCCAGCAGTGAATTCGGACAGGATTTTAACTTC. Encoded protein: CASSEFGQDFNF. The chain recombines TRBV25-1 with TRBJ2-7; TRBD1 aligns across 7 bases. Germline-derived CDR1 and CDR2 are MGHDK and SYGVNS. CDR3 length: 12 amino acids.

This clone was counted at least ten times. V gene TRBV7-2 combines with J gene TRBJ2-3; D is perhaps TRBD1 (6 bases). V was shortened by 5 bases and J by 5 bases, with 14 bases between the two germline ends. The CDR3 has 14 residues. From germline, CDR1 is SGHTA and CDR2 FQGNSA. CDR3 bases: TGTGCCAGCAGCGGTCACAGGGACGGAGATACGCAGTATTTT. This sequence encodes CASSGHRDGDTQYF.

This clone has just a few counts. The J gene is TRBJ2-1, the V gene TRBV5-5; TRBD1 matches 8 bases. The germline V gene has CDR1 SGHKS and CDR2 YYEKEE (reference sequence). The CDR3 length is 15 residues. V trimming: 0 bases; J trimming: 4 bases; junction bases outside the gene matches: 3. CDR3 coding DNA: TGTGCCAGCAGCTTGGGTTGGACAGGGTACAATGAGCAGTTCTTC. The encoded protein is CASSLGWTGYNEQFF.

The chain recombines TRBV2 with TRBJ2-5; 7 bases map to TRBD2. Matching the DNA end better, TRBJ2-7 makes the J call doubtful. CDR1 is SNHLY and CDR2 is FYNNEI in the germline V gene. The CDR3 loop spans 14 amino acids. CDR3: CASSAERGRGEQYF. Written as DNA, the CDR3 is TGTGCCAGCAGTGCGGAGCGGGGAAGGGGCGAGCAGTACTTC.

This clone was counted between two and nine times. The V gene is TRBV5-5, the J gene TRBJ1-5, with TRBD1 matching 7 bases. Per the germline V gene, CDR1 is SGHKS and CDR2 is YYEKEE (reference sequence). The J segment lost 4 bases and the V segment lost 3 bases, leaving 10 bases of the junction unmatched. The CDR3 spans 16 residues. CDR3 sequence reads: CASSSTPNRGNQPQHF. The CDR3 nucleotides read TGTGCCAGCAGCTCTACTCCCAACAGGGGAAATCAGCCCCAGCATTTT.

The J gene is TRBJ1-1, the V gene TRBV7-3; the match to TRBD1 covers 9 bases. J lost 5 bases, V lost 2 bases, and 12 bases had no gene match. Germline CDR1 reads SGHTA; CDR2 reads FQGTGA. This CDR3 contains 17 residues. CDR3 in amino acids: CASSLGQGRSGGTEAFF. As DNA, the CDR3 is TGTGCCAGCAGCTTAGGACAGGGGCGGTCCGGGGGGACTGAAGCTTTCTTT.

In its sample, this clone was seen a few times. The V and J genes are TRBV30 and TRBJ2-1; 9 nucleotides match TRBD2. The V segment lost 4 bases and the J segment 7 bases; nucleotides outside the gene matches: 8. The CDR3 runs to 14 residues. Germline V lookup: CDR1 GTSNPN, CDR2 SVGIG (reference sequence). The CDR3 nucleotides read TGTGCCTGGAAGTTTAGCGGGAGTAAGAATGAGCAGTTCTTC. Translating it yields CAWKFSGSKNEQFF.

This clone has a count of ten or more. The chain is built from TRBV18 and TRBJ2-5; D gene ambiguous. The CDR3 length is 14 residues. V gave up 1 base and J gave up 1 base, with 7 bases separating them. Germline assignment: CDR1 KGHSH and CDR2 LQKENI. The CDR3 loop is CASSPRSAQETQYF. CDR3 DNA sequence: TGTGCCAGCTCACCACGAAGCGCCCAAGAGACCCAGTACTTC.

This chain joins TRBV7-3 and TRBJ2-1, with D possibly matching TRBD1 (7 bases). Germline CDR1 SGHTA, CDR2 FQGTGA. The V end was cut by 5 bases, the J end by 7 bases, with 21 bases between. This CDR3 has 16 residues. The CDR3 sequence: CASSLGGLAGGNEQFF. CDR3 coding DNA: TGTGCCAGCAGCCTCGGTGGGCTAGCAGGGGGGAATGAGCAGTTCTTC. The full variable domain, in which reference TRBV7-3 and TRBJ2-1 provide the parts outside the CDR3, is GAGVSQTPSNKVTEKGKYVELRCDPISGHTALYWYRQSLGQGPEFLIYFQGTGAADDSGLPNDRFFAVRPEGSVSTLKIQRTERGDSAVYLCASSLGGLAGGNEQFFGPGTRLTVL.

This clone was seen at least ten times. CDR3 in amino acids: CASRAEAFF. Here the CDR3 DNA reads TGTGCCAGTCGGGCTGAAGCTTTCTTT. The chain uses TRBV19 and TRBJ1-1, with unresolved D. Germline values: CDR1 LNHDA, CDR2 SQIVND (reference sequence). This CDR3 region has 9 residues. V was clipped by 8 bases and J by 6 bases, with 4 bases between them.